Listed here is a single TCR beta chain. The source of the sample is a study of blood T cell repertoires in COVID-19. Clones were sequenced by immunoSEQ multiplex PCR, and TCRdb holds only the in-frame ones, with some missing. Of 100,000 to 150,000 clones listed, about 85% are singletons. From germline, CDR1 is KGHSH and CDR2 LQKENI. The ends were cut back, 2 bases at V and 4 bases at J, with 6 bases in the middle. There are 13 residues in the CDR3. Sequenced sample: peripheral blood. This chain connects TRBV18 to TRBJ2-1; D call uncertain. This receptor was identified in an elderly man with active or convalescent COVID-19. The CDR3 DNA is TGTGCCAGCTCACCAATAGCATACAATGAGCAGTTCTTC. Protein sequence: CASSPIAYNEQFF.